This T cell receptor beta chain was sequenced during a study of blood T cell repertoires in COVID-19. As processed by the authors: Counts of nucleated cells, estimated from reference gene primer amplification, were obtained. Produced via immunoSEQ multiplex PCR; TCRdb's table is partial and in-frame only. Clone size and V and J calls were adopted from that table, with D and trimming inferred from the DNA. The table records about 350,000 clones, roughly 87% of them present only once. Germline CDR1 and CDR2: SGHDT and YYEEEE. This CDR3 spans 14 amino acids. Trimming cost V 4 bases and J 7 bases; bases outside gene matches: 8. Individuals drawn from about 26 US areas were roughly 18 to 95 years old. Recovery meant two consecutive negative NP/OP PCR tests, professional clearance, or resolved symptoms.

The V call is TRBV5-6, the J call TRBJ1-2, with 9 nucleotides matching TRBD1. This TCR came from a woman in her 30s who had recovered from COVID-19. Material: PBMCs or T cells enriched from blood (not recorded which). CDR3 nucleotide sequence: TGTGCCAGCAGCCACAGGGGGCCGGGGGGTGGCTACACCTTC. Its translation: CASSHRGPGGGYTF.